This TCR beta chain was profiled in a study of shared clonotypes between healthy human individuals. Study context: CD4 naive cells filled three plates per donor, CD4 memory three, CD8 naive two and CD8 memory one. Broader study findings: Researchers found naive subsets generally carried larger estimated richness than memory subsets.

As for this clone: Its specificity is unknown.

Produced via immunoSEQ multiplex PCR; TCRdb's table is partial and in-frame only. Of some 690,000 clones listed, about 92% are singletons. This CDR3 is 15 amino acids long. The trim removed 10 bases at V and 1 base at J, leaving 5 bases unmatched. Germline CDR1 MNHNS, CDR2 SASEGT. Sequencing was performed on memory CD8+ T cells from PBMCs. The subset: CD45RO+ cells pooled with CCR7-negative TemRA cells. The chain links TRBV6-1 to TRBJ2-6, with 9 bases that match TRBD1. The receptor comes from a man aged 18 to 30 in good health. Some clones in this sample may be carry-over from other donors' samples. CDR3 DNA sequence: TGTGCCATCGGACAGGGGAAATCTGGGGCCAACGTCCTGACTTTC. Amino acid sequence: CAIGQGKSGANVLTF.